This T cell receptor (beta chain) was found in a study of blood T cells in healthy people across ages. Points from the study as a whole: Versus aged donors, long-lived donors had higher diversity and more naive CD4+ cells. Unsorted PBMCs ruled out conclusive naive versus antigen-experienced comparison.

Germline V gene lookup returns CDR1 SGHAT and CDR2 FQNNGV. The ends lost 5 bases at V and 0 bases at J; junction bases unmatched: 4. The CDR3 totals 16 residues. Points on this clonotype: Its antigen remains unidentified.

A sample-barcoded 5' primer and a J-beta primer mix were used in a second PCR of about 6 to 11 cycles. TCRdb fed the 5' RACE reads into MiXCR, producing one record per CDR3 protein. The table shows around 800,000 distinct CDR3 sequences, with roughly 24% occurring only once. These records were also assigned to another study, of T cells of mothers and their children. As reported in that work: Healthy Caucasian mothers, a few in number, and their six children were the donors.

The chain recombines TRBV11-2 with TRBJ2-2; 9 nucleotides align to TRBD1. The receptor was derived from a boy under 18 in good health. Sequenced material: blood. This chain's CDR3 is CASSRRQGANTGELFF. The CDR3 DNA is TGTGCCAGCAGCCGAAGACAGGGGGCGAACACCGGGGAGCTGTTTTTT.